A single sample gave rise to the 3 T cell receptor beta chains below, sequenced in a study of OX40 agonist ivuxolimab in advanced cancers. The assay was immunoSEQ multiplex PCR, and TCRdb's table has in-frame clones only and misses some. The table lists over 60,000 clones, more than 80% of them singletons. Sequencing used CD4+ or CD8+ T cells sorted from blood, obtained in a trial of the OX40 agonist ivuxolimab. The receptors come from an adult with an advanced solid tumor such as melanoma, head and neck, liver or kidney cancer.

The chain joins TRBV30 to TRBJ2-1, with unresolved D. The CDR3 extends over 12 amino acids. CDR1 GTSNPN and CDR2 SVGIG come from the germline V gene (reference sequence). The V and J ends lost 0 bases and 9 bases respectively, with 9 bases between them. DNA for the CDR3: TGTGCCTGGAGTGTTAGTCTCGGTGAGCAGTTCTTC. Its translation: CAWSVSLGEQFF.

V is TRBV4-2 and J is TRBJ1-2; tentative D call: TRBD1 (6 bases). V dropped 0 bases and J dropped 10 bases, with 12 bases sitting between them. The length of the CDR3 is 13 residues. Looked up from germline, CDR1 is LGHNA and CDR2 is YNFKEQ. This CDR3 reads CASSQDRQVDYTF. CDR3 DNA sequence: TGTGCCAGCAGCCAAGACCGACAGGTGGACTACACCTTC.

The rearrangement uses TRBV15 and TRBJ2-3; D not certain. The V and J ends lost 1 base and 2 bases respectively, with 7 bases between them. The CDR3 has 14 residues. The germline V gene encodes CDR1 LNHNV and CDR2 YYDKDF (reference sequence). CDR3 coding DNA: TGTGCCACCAGCAGAGGGTCCCCCACAGATACGCAGTATTTT. It translates to CATSRGSPTDTQYF.